Described below is a single T cell receptor beta chain sequence and its context. This clone's antigen is unknown. The record has no base qualities; no much larger clone is one base away. The record originates from a study of beta chain features in type 1 diabetes (dated by TCRdb to 2017 to 2018). About the study as a whole: No differences in mean age, gender distribution, total cell number or subset yield were found between patients and healthy donors. The study compared the TCRB repertoires of sorted circulating CD4+ T cell subsets in recently diagnosed type 1 diabetes patients with those in matched healthy donors. Whereas all 30 or so donors provided naive and central memory subsets, regulatory and stem cell-like memory subsets were isolated from just 8 patients and roughly eight healthy donors. A total of 85 million to 140 million sorted cells were examined across all samples, and a strong correlation was observed between cell number per subset and RNA yield. Overall study outcomes, separate from this receptor: Because cDNA was sequenced instead of genomic DNA, activated cells with high expression could be over-represented, although the groups did not differ in activation or CD3 levels. Shorter templates might have been favored by PCR, but patient and control samples were amplified and corrected together, so both groups would have been affected equally by any skew. Patients with type 1 diabetes made fewer insertions and deleted more nucleotides at VDJ recombination sites, implying thymic rearrangement abnormalities. Because the HLA sub-analyses included only small numbers of individuals, any influence of HLA type on TCRB rearrangement was left unresolved. Naive, central memory and regulatory TCRB repertoires appeared to be more similar among patients than among healthy donors. A moderate but significant shortening of TCRB CDR3 length was observed in type 1 diabetes patients in all four CD4+ subsets.

Based on the germline V gene, the CDR1 and CDR2 sequences are SGDLS and YYNGEE. V is pared back by 2 bases and J by 4 bases, with 13 bases lying between the germline termini. The CDR3 sequence holds 15 residues, the cysteine and phenylalanine included. The read is trimmed to its CDR3 DNA, 45 bases read in frame from base 1. A single peripheral blood draw of about 116 mL on average was collected from each donor into heparinised tubes. Naive, central memory, regulatory and stem cell-like memory CD4+ T cells were sorted on a BD FACSAria II using a panel including CD45RO, CCR7, CD25, CD127, CD95 and CD27. Purity was above 98% for every sorted population. Right away, PBMCs were isolated by Lymphoprep density gradient centrifugation and were stained directly, with no culture step. So that batch effects would be minimized, each experiment stained and sorted samples in pairs, pairing one healthy donor with one patient.

The entire isolated RNA was reverse transcribed using the High Capacity cDNA Reverse Transcription Kit, and thus expressed TCRB transcripts were sequenced. Naive, central memory and regulatory T cell samples underwent deep immunoSEQ sequencing, averaging approximately 3.5 million total reads per sample. Sorted cells were lysed in RLT buffer and RNA was extracted with DNase-treated RNeasy Micro or Mini kits, depending on cell number. To prevent cross-contamination, every cell subset was processed on its own, while patient and healthy donor samples were processed together. The immunoSEQ multiplex PCR was used to amplify TCRB sequences from cDNA, yielding 87-bp fragments that span the CDR3 region. Sequencing of the amplicons was performed on the Illumina HiSeq platform. In the original analysis: PCR bias was corrected computationally using synthetic template baselines, and reads within Hamming distance 2 were collapsed, with unmergeable singletons discarded. Reads were aligned against IMGT to assign V, D and J genes, CDR3 length and insertions or deletions at six rearrangement sites. Clonotype counts were normalized to sorted cell number within each subset before computing true diversity and Gini coefficients with the tcR R package. The overlap coefficient, calculated on TCRB nucleotide sequences, was used to quantify repertoire sharing. Out-of-frame TCRB sequences from naive cells were analyzed to stand in for the pre-selection repertoire. Sourced from immuneACCESS, this table was stored by TCRdb with only in-frame sequences that have V and J called. A share of the clones is absent; for the studies checked, an unresolved V gene accounts for under half, and the remainder has no known explanation. That table furnishes V, J and clone size, whereas the DNA furnished D and trimming. In all, the sample holds fewer than 550,000 clones, and roughly 10% of those were seen once. The top ten hold 0.045% to 0.05% of the sample.

The specimen was naive CD4+ T cells from blood. Per the publication, the cell subset or site label means: true naive CD4+ T cells. The sequence is built from TRBV9 and TRBJ2-1; possibly the D gene is TRBD1, per 6 matching bases. The sequence came from a woman in her late teens or twenties in good health. The encoded CDR3 is CASSVSSGAYNEQFF. Read as DNA, the sequence is TGTGCCAGCAGCGTTAGCTCAGGGGCTTACAATGAGCAGTTCTTC.